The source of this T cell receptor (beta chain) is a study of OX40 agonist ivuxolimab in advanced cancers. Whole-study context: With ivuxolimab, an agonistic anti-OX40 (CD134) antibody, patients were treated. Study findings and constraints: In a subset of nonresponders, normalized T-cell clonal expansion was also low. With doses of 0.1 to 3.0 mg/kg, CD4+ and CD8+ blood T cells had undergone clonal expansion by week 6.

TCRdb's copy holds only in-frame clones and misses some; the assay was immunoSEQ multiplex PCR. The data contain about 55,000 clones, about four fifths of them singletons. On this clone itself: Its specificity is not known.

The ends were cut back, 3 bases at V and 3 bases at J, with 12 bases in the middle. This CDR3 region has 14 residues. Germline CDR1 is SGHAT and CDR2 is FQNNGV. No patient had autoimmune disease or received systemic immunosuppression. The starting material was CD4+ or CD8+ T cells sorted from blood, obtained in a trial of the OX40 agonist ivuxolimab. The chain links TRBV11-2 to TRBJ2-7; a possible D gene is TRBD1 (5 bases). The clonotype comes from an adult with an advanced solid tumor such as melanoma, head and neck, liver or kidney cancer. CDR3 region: CASSFGFRDYEQYF. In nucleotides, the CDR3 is TGTGCCAGCAGCTTTGGGTTCAGGGACTACGAGCAGTACTTC.